Listed below are T cell receptor beta chains from one sample, sequenced in a study of response to subunit inactivated influenza vaccine. TCRdb reanalysed the RT-PCR reads using MiXCR and keeps one entry per CDR3 protein. Of roughly 180,000 distinct CDR3 sequences in the sample, approximately 9.2% were seen once. This material consisted of non-naive T cells sorted from PBMCs, taken on the day of vaccination. Source of these receptors: a man aged 50 to 60 who received an inactivated influenza vaccine. Both conserved end residues are part of each CDR3. A D gene is named only where the DNA matches it firmly. Clone size is given for some rows only: seen once, a few or many times, or a class if the clone is expanded.

d_call: TRBD1
v_call: TRBV7-3
clone_size: many
j_call: TRBJ2-1
cdr3_nt: TGTGCCAGCAGCTTGGACAGGGATTCGCACAATGAGCAGTTCTTC
cdr3_aa: CASSLDRDSHNEQFF

d_call: TRBD1
v_call: TRBV12-3/TRBV12-4
clone_size: many
j_call: TRBJ1-2
cdr3_nt: TGTGCCAGCAGTTTATTACCCCAGACAGGGGATTATGGCTACACCTTC
cdr3_aa: CASSLLPQTGDYGYTF

d_call: TRBD2
v_call: TRBV5-1
clone_size: -
j_call: TRBJ2-7
cdr3_nt: TGCGCCAGCAGCTCCGGGACTAGCGGGGGAACCTACGAGCAGTACTTC
cdr3_aa: CASSSGTSGGTYEQYF

d_call: -
v_call: TRBV14
clone_size: -
j_call: TRBJ2-5
cdr3_nt: TGTGCCAGCAGCCATTTCACTAGTCGAGAGACCCAGTACTTC
cdr3_aa: CASSHFTSRETQYF

d_call: -
v_call: TRBV20-1
clone_size: few
j_call: TRBJ2-3
cdr3_nt: TGCAGTGCTAGAGATCCTCAGGCACAAACCTCGGGAGATACGCAGTATTTT
cdr3_aa: CSARDPQAQTSGDTQYF

d_call: TRBD1
v_call: TRBV6-2/TRBV6-3
clone_size: -
j_call: TRBJ2-7
cdr3_nt: TGTGTCAGCAGTTATTTGGGACAGGGGCCCTACGAGCAGTACTTC
cdr3_aa: CVSSYLGQGPYEQYF

d_call: -
v_call: TRBV6-2/TRBV6-3
clone_size: -
j_call: TRBJ1-5
cdr3_nt: TGTGCCAGCAGTTACGGCAGCAGTATTAGCAATCAGCCCCAGCATTTT
cdr3_aa: CASSYGSSISNQPQHF

d_call: -
v_call: TRBV7-2
clone_size: few
j_call: TRBJ2-7
cdr3_nt: TGTGCCAGCAGCTTAGGGCCAAGAAACTACGAGCAGTACTTC
cdr3_aa: CASSLGPRNYEQYF

d_call: -
v_call: TRBV12-3/TRBV12-4
clone_size: -
j_call: TRBJ2-1
cdr3_nt: TGTGCCAGCAGTTTAAGCGCGGTATGGAGTGAGCAGTTCTTC
cdr3_aa: CASSLSAVWSEQFF

d_call: TRBD2
v_call: TRBV30
clone_size: few
j_call: TRBJ2-3
cdr3_nt: TGTGCCTGGAGTGCGACTAGCAGTTACACAGATACGCAGTATTTT
cdr3_aa: CAWSATSSYTDTQYF

d_call: -
v_call: TRBV29-1
clone_size: many
j_call: TRBJ2-1
cdr3_nt: TGCAGCGTTGAAATTAGGGTGGGTGAGCAGTTCTTC
cdr3_aa: CSVEIRVGEQFF

d_call: TRBD2
v_call: TRBV20-1
clone_size: -
j_call: TRBJ2-1
cdr3_nt: TGCAGTGCAAGACTAGCGGGACGGGTCTACAATGAGCAGTTCTTC
cdr3_aa: CSARLAGRVYNEQFF

d_call: TRBD1
v_call: TRBV10-3
clone_size: many
j_call: TRBJ2-7
cdr3_nt: TGTGCCATCAGTAGGACAGGGGGATTCTACGAGCAGTACTTC
cdr3_aa: CAISRTGGFYEQYF

d_call: -
v_call: TRBV29-1
clone_size: -
j_call: TRBJ2-2
cdr3_nt: TGCAGCGTTGAAATAGAGAGGAGCAGTTGGACCGGGGAGCTGTTTTTT
cdr3_aa: CSVEIERSSWTGELFF

d_call: -
v_call: TRBV5-1
clone_size: -
j_call: TRBJ2-5
cdr3_nt: TGCGCCAGCAGCTTGGGGGTCGATGGGGTGGCCCAAGAGACCCAGTACTTC
cdr3_aa: CASSLGVDGVAQETQYF

d_call: TRBD1
v_call: TRBV4-2
clone_size: few
j_call: TRBJ2-5
cdr3_nt: TGTGCCAGCAGCCAACCCGGACAGGGGCCGGGAGAGACCCAGTACTTC
cdr3_aa: CASSQPGQGPGETQYF

d_call: -
v_call: TRBV24-1
clone_size: few
j_call: TRBJ2-1
cdr3_nt: TGTGCCACCAGTGATCAGGGATGGAATGAGCAGTTCTTC
cdr3_aa: CATSDQGWNEQFF

d_call: -
v_call: TRBV28
clone_size: -
j_call: TRBJ1-5
cdr3_nt: TGTGCCAGCAGTTTATATTGGACAGATAGCAATCAGCCCCAGCATTTT
cdr3_aa: CASSLYWTDSNQPQHF

d_call: TRBD2
v_call: TRBV11-2
clone_size: few
j_call: TRBJ2-1
cdr3_nt: TGTGCCAGCAGCCGAGGACTAGCGGGGGCACCAAATCAGGGGGGAGAGCAGTTCTTC
cdr3_aa: CASSRGLAGAPNQGGEQFF

d_call: -
v_call: TRBV4-1
clone_size: many
j_call: TRBJ2-4
cdr3_nt: TGCGCCAGCAGCCAAGGGGAATTGTTGGGTGTGGCCAAAAACATTCAGTACTTC
cdr3_aa: CASSQGELLGVAKNIQYF

d_call: -
v_call: TRBV6-6
clone_size: -
j_call: TRBJ2-7
cdr3_nt: TGTGCCAGCAGTTACTCGGACGCAGAGCAGTACTTC
cdr3_aa: CASSYSDAEQYF

d_call: -
v_call: TRBV5-1
clone_size: -
j_call: TRBJ2-7
cdr3_nt: TGCGCCAGCAGACCAGACCCGGACAACGAGCAGTACTTC
cdr3_aa: CASRPDPDNEQYF

d_call: -
v_call: TRBV2
clone_size: few
j_call: TRBJ2-4
cdr3_nt: TGTGCCAGCACCCTCCGGGGCACTAAGGAGGGCATTCAGTACTTC
cdr3_aa: CASTLRGTKEGIQYF

d_call: TRBD2
v_call: TRBV19
clone_size: -
j_call: TRBJ2-3
cdr3_nt: TGTGCCAGTGCGGGAGGGCCGAACCGGCTAACAGATACGCAGTATTTT
cdr3_aa: CASAGGPNRLTDTQYF

d_call: -
v_call: TRBV7-9
clone_size: many
j_call: TRBJ1-1
cdr3_nt: TGTGCCAGCAGCTTAATCCACAGGAACACTGAAGCTTTCTTT
cdr3_aa: CASSLIHRNTEAFF

d_call: TRBD2
v_call: TRBV18
clone_size: many
j_call: TRBJ2-1
cdr3_nt: TGTGCCAGCTCTGGGACTAGCGGACCGTACAATGAGCAGTTCTTC
cdr3_aa: CASSGTSGPYNEQFF

d_call: -
v_call: TRBV6-1
clone_size: many
j_call: TRBJ1-2
cdr3_nt: TGTGCCAGCAGCCCCGGGACCGGGTTTTATGGCTACACCTTC
cdr3_aa: CASSPGTGFYGYTF

d_call: TRBD2
v_call: TRBV5-6
clone_size: -
j_call: TRBJ2-1
cdr3_nt: TGTGCCAGCAGCTTTACTAGCGGGACGAGTAATGAGCAGTTCTTC
cdr3_aa: CASSFTSGTSNEQFF

d_call: -
v_call: TRBV11-1
clone_size: many
j_call: TRBJ2-7
cdr3_nt: TGTGCCAGCAGCCTACGGGGCTACTCCTACGAGCAGTACTTC
cdr3_aa: CASSLRGYSYEQYF

d_call: TRBD2
v_call: TRBV6-2/TRBV6-3
clone_size: -
j_call: TRBJ2-3
cdr3_nt: TGTGCCAGCAAGAAACTAGCGGGGAGCACAGATACGCAGTATTTT
cdr3_aa: CASKKLAGSTDTQYF

d_call: -
v_call: TRBV10-3
clone_size: -
j_call: TRBJ2-2
cdr3_nt: TGTGCCATCAGTGTCTTGTCGAAATCGGATATCGCCGGGGAGCTGTTTTTT
cdr3_aa: CAISVLSKSDIAGELFF

d_call: -
v_call: TRBV12-3/TRBV12-4
clone_size: many
j_call: TRBJ2-1
cdr3_nt: TGTGCCAGCACCTTACCCGGGACTTACAATGAGCAGTTCTTC
cdr3_aa: CASTLPGTYNEQFF

d_call: -
v_call: TRBV14
clone_size: -
j_call: TRBJ2-1
cdr3_nt: TGTGCCAGCAGCCAAGATAGAGGAGCATACTCCTACAATGAGCAGTTCTTC
cdr3_aa: CASSQDRGAYSYNEQFF

d_call: -
v_call: TRBV20-1
clone_size: few
j_call: TRBJ2-1
cdr3_nt: TGCAGTGCTAGCTGGGGGGGCCTTGGTAATGAGCAGTTCTTC
cdr3_aa: CSASWGGLGNEQFF

d_call: -
v_call: TRBV5-1
clone_size: -
j_call: TRBJ1-1
cdr3_nt: TGCGCCAGCAGCTTGTGGGGGGCTGGGACTGAAGCTTTCTTT
cdr3_aa: CASSLWGAGTEAFF

d_call: TRBD2
v_call: TRBV12-3/TRBV12-4
clone_size: many
j_call: TRBJ2-5
cdr3_nt: TGTGCCAGCAGTTCGGGACTAGCGGGGGCTGAGACCCAGTACTTC
cdr3_aa: CASSSGLAGAETQYF

d_call: -
v_call: TRBV7-2
clone_size: few
j_call: TRBJ2-5
cdr3_nt: TGTGCCAGCAGCTTAACAATGAGGGAGACCCAGTACTTC
cdr3_aa: CASSLTMRETQYF

d_call: TRBD1
v_call: TRBV20-1
clone_size: many
j_call: TRBJ1-2
cdr3_nt: TGCAGTGCTAGCACAGGGGGTGGCTACACCTTC
cdr3_aa: CSASTGGGYTF

d_call: -
v_call: TRBV2
clone_size: few
j_call: TRBJ2-3
cdr3_nt: TGTGCCAGCAGAGCGCGGGCCACAGATACGCAGTATTTT
cdr3_aa: CASRARATDTQYF

d_call: -
v_call: TRBV2
clone_size: many
j_call: TRBJ2-4
cdr3_nt: TGTGCCAGCAGTAAGGGGGGAGCTAAAAACATTCAGTACTTC
cdr3_aa: CASSKGGAKNIQYF

d_call: -
v_call: TRBV5-4
clone_size: -
j_call: TRBJ2-1
cdr3_nt: TGTGCCAGCAGCTTGGGGGGGGTAAATGAGCAGTTCTTC
cdr3_aa: CASSLGGVNEQFF

d_call: -
v_call: TRBV2
clone_size: few
j_call: TRBJ1-4
cdr3_nt: TGTGCTACGTACGGACGGGCAGGGAGAGGTGAAAAACTGTTTTTT
cdr3_aa: CATYGRAGRGEKLFF

d_call: -
v_call: TRBV27
clone_size: -
j_call: TRBJ1-4
cdr3_nt: TGTGCCAGCAGTTTAAGGCTTAGGGAAAAACTGTTTTTT
cdr3_aa: CASSLRLREKLFF

d_call: TRBD1
v_call: TRBV10-1
clone_size: -
j_call: TRBJ1-5
cdr3_nt: TGCGCCAGCCTGGACAGGGATGGCAATCAGCCCCAGCATTTT
cdr3_aa: CASLDRDGNQPQHF

d_call: TRBD1
v_call: TRBV5-6
clone_size: -
j_call: TRBJ1-4
cdr3_nt: TGTGCCAGCAGCTCGGGACAGGGGACTAATGAAAAACTGTTTTTT
cdr3_aa: CASSSGQGTNEKLFF